This T cell receptor (beta chain) appears in the sequencing data of a study of blood T cells in healthy people across ages. This clonotype was recorded a few times. A J-beta primer mix and a sample-barcoded 5' primer were used in a second PCR of about 7 to 12 cycles. TCRdb reanalysed the 5' RACE reads using MiXCR and keeps one entry per CDR3 protein. The sample has roughly 800,000 distinct CDR3 sequences, about 53% seen once. Source material: blood. The sequence was collected from a man older than 75 in good health.

CDR3 region: CASSQEGQGAAYEQYF. The CDR3, as DNA: TGCGCCAGCAGCCAAGAGGGACAGGGGGCGGCCTACGAGCAGTACTTC. The J gene is TRBJ2-7, the V gene TRBV4-1, with TRBD1 identical over 12 bases. CDR3 size: 16 residues. Germline CDR1 reads MGHRA; CDR2 reads YSYEKL. With V trimmed by 0 bases and J by 2 bases, 2 bases remained unmatched.